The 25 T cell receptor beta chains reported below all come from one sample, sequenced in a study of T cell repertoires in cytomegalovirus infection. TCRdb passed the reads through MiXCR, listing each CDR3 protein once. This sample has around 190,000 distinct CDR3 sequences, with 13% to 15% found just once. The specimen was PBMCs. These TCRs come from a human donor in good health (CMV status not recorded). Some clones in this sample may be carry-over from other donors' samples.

Here the CDR3 DNA reads TGTGCCAGCAGCTTAACGGGGGTGGGAGATACGCAGTATTTT. This codes for CASSLTGVGDTQYF. V and J are TRBV11-2 and TRBJ2-3; a weak D match, TRBD2 (6 bases). This CDR3 has 14 residues. Looked up from germline, CDR1 is SGHAT and CDR2 is FQNNGV. The V end was cut by 2 bases, the J end by 5 bases, with 11 bases between. Drawing the rest from reference TRBV11-2 and TRBJ2-3, the complete variable domain is EAGVAQSPRYKIIEKRQSVAFWCNPISGHATLYWYQQILGQGPKLLIQFQNNGVVDDSQLPKDRFSAERLKGVDSTLKIQPAKLEDSAVYLCASSLTGVGDTQYFGPGTRLTVL.

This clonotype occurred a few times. The CDR3 reads CSAERAAGELFF. The CDR3 DNA sequence: TGCAGCGCCGAGAGGGCGGCCGGGGAGCTGTTTTTT. The chain links TRBV29-1 to TRBJ2-2; D possibly corresponds to TRBD2 (5 bases). Germline CDR1 and CDR2: SQVTM and ANQGSEA. The length of the CDR3 is 12 residues. Trimming removed 7 bases from V and 6 bases from J, with 12 bases in between.

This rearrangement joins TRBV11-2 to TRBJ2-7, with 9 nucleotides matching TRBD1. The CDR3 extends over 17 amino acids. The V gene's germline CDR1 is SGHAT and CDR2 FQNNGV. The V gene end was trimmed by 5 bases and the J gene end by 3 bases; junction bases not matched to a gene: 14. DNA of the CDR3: TGTGCCAGCAGCCCCAGGCAGCCGGGACAGGGTATCTACGAGCAGTACTTC. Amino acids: CASSPRQPGQGIYEQYF.

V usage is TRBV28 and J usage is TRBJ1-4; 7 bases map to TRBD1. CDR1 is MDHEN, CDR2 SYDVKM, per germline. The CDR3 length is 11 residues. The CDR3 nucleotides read TGTGGCACAGGGGTTTATGAAAAACTGTTTTTT. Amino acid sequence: CGTGVYEKLFF.

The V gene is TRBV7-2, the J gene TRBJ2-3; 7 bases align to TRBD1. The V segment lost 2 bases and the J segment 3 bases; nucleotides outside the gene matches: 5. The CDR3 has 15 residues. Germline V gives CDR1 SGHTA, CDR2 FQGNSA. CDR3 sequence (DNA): TGTGCCAGCAGCTTACGACAGGGTTTGACAGATACGCAGTATTTT. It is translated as CASSLRQGLTDTQYF. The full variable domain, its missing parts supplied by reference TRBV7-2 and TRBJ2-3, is GAGVSQSPSNKVTEKGKDVELRCDPISGHTALYWYRQSLGQGLEFLIYFQGNSAPDKSGLPSDRFSAERTGGSVSTLTIQRTQQEDSAVYLCASSLRQGLTDTQYFGPGTRLTVL.

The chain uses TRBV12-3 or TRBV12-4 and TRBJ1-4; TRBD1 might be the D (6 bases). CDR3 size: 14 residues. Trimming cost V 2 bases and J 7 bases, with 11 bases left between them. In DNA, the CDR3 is TGTGCCAGCAGTTTATCGGCAGGGGCTGAAAAACTGTTTTTT. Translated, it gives CASSLSAGAEKLFF.

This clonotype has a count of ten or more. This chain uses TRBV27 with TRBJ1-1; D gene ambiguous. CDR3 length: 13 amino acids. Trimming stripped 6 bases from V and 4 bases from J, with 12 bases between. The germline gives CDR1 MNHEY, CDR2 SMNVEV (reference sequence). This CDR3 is CASSQARPTEAFF. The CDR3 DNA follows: TGTGCCAGCAGCCAGGCCCGGCCCACTGAAGCTTTCTTT.

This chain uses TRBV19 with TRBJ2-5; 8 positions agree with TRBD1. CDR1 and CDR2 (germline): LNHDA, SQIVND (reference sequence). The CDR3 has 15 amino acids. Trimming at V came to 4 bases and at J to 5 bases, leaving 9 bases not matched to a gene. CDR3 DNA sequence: TGTGCCAGTAGTAGGTTGGACAGGGTGGGGGAGACCCAGTACTTC. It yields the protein CASSRLDRVGETQYF.

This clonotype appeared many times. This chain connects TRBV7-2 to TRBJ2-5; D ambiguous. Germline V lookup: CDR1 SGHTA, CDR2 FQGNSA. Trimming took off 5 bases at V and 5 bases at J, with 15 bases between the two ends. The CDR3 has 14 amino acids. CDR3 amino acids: CASSKLGLGETQYF. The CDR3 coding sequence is TGTGCCAGCAGCAAGCTAGGATTGGGGGAGACCCAGTACTTC.

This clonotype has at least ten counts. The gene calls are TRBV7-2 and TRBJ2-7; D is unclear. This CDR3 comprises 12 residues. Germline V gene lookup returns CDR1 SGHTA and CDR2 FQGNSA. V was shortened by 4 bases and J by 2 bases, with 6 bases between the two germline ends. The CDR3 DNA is TGTGCCAGCAGCTCCCTAACCTACGAGCAGTACTTC. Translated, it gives CASSSLTYEQYF.

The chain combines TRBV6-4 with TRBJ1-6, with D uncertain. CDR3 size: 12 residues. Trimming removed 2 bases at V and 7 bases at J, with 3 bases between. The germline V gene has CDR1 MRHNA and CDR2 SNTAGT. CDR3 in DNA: TGTGCCAGCAGTGACGGGAATTCACCCCTCCACTTT. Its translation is CASSDGNSPLHF.

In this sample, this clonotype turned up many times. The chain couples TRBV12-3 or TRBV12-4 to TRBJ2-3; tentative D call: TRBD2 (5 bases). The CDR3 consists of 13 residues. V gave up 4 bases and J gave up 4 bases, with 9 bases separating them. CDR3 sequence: CASSYTRADTQYF. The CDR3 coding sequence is TGTGCCAGCAGTTATACTAGGGCAGATACGCAGTATTTT.

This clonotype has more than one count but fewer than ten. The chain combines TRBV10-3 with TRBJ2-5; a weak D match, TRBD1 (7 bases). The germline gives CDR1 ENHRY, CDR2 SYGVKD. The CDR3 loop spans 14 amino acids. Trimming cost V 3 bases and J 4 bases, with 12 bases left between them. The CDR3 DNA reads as TGTGCCATCAGTGATCGACAGGGAGGAGAGACCCAGTACTTC. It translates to CAISDRQGGETQYF.

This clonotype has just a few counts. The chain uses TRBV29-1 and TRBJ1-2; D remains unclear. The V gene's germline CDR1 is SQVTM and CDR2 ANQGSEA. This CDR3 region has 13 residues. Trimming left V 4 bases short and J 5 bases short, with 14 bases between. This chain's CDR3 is CSVVPDPGYGYTF. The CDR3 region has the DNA TGCAGCGTTGTTCCGGACCCTGGGTATGGCTACACCTTC.

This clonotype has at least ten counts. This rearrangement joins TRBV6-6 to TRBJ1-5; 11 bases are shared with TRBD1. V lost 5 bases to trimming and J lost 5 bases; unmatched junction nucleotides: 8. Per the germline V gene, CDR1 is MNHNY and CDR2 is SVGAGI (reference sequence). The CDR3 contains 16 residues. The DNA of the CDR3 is TGTGCCAGCAGTCCCGGACAGGGGGCTTATTATCAGCCCCAGCATTTT. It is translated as CASSPGQGAYYQPQHF.

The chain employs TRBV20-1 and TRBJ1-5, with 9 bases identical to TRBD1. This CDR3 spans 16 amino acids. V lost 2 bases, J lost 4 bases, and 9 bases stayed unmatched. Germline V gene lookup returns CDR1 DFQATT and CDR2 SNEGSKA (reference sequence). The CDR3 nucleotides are TGCAGTGCTAGATCGGTACAGGGGGCTTATAATCAGCCCCAGCATTTT. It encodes CSARSVQGAYNQPQHF.

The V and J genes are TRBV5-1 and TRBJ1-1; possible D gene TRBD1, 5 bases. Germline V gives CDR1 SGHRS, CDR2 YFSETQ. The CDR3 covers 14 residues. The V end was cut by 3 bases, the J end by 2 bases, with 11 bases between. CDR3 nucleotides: TGCGCCAGCAGCTGGAGGGGAGGAAACACTGAAGCTTTCTTT. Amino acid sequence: CASSWRGGNTEAFF.

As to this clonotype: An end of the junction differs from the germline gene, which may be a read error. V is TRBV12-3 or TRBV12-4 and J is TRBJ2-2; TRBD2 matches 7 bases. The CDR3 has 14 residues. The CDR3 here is CASSLLGGTGELIF. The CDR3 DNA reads TGTGCCAGCAGTTTACTGGGAGGGACCGGGGAGCTGATTTTT.

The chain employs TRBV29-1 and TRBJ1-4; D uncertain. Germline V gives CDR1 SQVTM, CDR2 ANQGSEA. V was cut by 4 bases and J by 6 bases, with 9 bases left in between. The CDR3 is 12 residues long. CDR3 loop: CSVVREDEKLFF. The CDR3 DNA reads TGCAGCGTTGTCCGGGAGGATGAAAAACTGTTTTTT.

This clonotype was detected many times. The CDR3 protein is CASSQDLLAPNTGELFF. DNA for the CDR3: TGCGCCAGCAGCCAAGACCTCCTAGCCCCGAACACCGGGGAGCTGTTTTTT. The chain couples TRBV4-1 to TRBJ2-2; possibly TRBD2 for D (5 bases). Germline CDR1 and CDR2: MGHRA and YSYEKL. V was cut by 0 bases and J by 0 bases, with 11 bases left in between. This CDR3 comprises 17 residues.

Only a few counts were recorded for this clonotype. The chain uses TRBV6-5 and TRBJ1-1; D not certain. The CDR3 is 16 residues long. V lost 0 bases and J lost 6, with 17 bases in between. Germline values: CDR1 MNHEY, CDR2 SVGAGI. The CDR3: CASSYSILQGVPEAFF. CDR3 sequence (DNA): TGTGCCAGCAGTTACTCGATCCTACAAGGAGTGCCTGAAGCTTTCTTT.

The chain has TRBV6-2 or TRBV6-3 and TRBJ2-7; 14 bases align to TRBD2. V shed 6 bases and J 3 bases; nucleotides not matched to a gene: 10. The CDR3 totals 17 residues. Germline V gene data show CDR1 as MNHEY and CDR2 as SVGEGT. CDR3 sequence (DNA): TGTGCCAGCAGAGCCCCGGGACTAGCGGGAGACTTCTACGAGCAGTACTTC. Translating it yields CASRAPGLAGDFYEQYF.

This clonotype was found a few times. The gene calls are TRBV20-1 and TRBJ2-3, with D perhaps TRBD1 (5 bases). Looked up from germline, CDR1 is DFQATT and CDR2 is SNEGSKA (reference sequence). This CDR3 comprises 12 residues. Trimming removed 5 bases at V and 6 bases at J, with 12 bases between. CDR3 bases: TGCAGTGCTTACCCCAGGGCGGATACGCAGTATTTT. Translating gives CSAYPRADTQYF.

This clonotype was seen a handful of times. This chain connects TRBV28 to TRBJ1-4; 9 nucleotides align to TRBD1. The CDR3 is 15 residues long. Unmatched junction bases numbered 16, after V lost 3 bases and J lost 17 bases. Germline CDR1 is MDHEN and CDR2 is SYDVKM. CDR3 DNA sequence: TGTGCCAGCAGTTTTCGGCCCTCAGGTGGGGACAGGGCATTTTTT. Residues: CASSFRPSGGDRAFF.

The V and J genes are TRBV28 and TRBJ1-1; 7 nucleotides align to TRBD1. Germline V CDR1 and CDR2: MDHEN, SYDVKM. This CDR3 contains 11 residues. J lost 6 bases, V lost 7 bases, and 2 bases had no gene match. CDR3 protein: CASTDRAEAFF. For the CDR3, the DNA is TGTGCCAGCACCGACAGGGCTGAAGCTTTCTTT.